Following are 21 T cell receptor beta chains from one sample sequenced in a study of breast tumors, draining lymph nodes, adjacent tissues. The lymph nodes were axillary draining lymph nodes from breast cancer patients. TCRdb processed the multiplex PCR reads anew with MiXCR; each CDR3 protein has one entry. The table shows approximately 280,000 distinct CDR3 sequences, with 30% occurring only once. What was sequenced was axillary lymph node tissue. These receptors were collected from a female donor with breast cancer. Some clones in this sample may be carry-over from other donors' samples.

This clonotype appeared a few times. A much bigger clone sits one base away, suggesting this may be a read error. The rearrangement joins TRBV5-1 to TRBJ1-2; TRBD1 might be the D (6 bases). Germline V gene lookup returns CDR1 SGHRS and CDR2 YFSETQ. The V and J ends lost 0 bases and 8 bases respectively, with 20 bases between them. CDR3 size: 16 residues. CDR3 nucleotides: TGCGCCAGCAGCTTGGGAACAGGGCGACACGGGCTAGGCTACACCTTC. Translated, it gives CASSLGTGRHGLGYTF.

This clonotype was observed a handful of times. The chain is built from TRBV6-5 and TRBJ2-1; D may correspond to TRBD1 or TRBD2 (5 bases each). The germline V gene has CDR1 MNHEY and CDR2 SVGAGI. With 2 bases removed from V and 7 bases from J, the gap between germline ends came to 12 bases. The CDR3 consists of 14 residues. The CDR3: CASSYLGERNEQFF. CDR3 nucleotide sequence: TGTGCCAGCAGTTACCTGGGGGAGAGGAATGAGCAGTTCTTC.

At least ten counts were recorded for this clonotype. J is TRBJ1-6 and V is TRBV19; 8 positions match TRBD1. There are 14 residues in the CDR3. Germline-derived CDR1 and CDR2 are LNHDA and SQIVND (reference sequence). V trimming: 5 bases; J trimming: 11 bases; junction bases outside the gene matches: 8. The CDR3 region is CASSPTTGGAPLHF. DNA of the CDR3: TGTGCCAGTAGTCCGACTACAGGGGGGGCACCCCTCCACTTT.

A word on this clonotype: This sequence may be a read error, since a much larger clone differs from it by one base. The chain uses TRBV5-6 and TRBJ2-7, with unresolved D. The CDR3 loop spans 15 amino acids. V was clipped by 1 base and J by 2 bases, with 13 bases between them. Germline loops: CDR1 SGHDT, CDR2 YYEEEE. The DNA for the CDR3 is TGTGCCAGCAGCTTGAGTCTGTCGAAGACCTACGAGCAGTACTTC. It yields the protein CASSLSLSKTYEQYF.

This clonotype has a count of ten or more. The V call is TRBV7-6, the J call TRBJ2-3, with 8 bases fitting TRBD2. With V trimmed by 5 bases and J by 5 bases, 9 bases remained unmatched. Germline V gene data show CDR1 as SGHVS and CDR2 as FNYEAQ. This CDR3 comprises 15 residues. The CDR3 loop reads CASSPLASGLDTQYF. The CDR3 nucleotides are TGTGCCAGCAGCCCTCTGGCTAGCGGGCTAGATACGCAGTATTTT.

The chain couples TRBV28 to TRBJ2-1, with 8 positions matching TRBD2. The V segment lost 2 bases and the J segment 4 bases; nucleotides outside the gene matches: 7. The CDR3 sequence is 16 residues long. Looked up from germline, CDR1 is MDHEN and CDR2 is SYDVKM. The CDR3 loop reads CASSLIMASGYNEQFF. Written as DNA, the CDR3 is TGTGCCAGCAGTTTAATTATGGCTAGCGGGTACAATGAGCAGTTCTTC. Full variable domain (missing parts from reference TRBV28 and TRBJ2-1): DVKVTQSSRYLVKRTGEKVFLECVQDMDHENMFWYRQDPGLGLRLIYFSYDVKMKEKGDIPEGYSVSREKKERFSLILESASTNQTSMYLCASSLIMASGYNEQFFGPGTRLTVL.

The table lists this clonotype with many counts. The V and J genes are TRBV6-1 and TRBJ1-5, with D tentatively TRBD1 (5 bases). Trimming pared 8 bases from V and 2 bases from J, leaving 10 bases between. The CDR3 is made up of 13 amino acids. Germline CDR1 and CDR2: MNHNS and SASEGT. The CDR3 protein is CASGDRRNQPQHF. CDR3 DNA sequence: TGTGCCAGCGGGGACCGCCGCAATCAGCCCCAGCATTTT.

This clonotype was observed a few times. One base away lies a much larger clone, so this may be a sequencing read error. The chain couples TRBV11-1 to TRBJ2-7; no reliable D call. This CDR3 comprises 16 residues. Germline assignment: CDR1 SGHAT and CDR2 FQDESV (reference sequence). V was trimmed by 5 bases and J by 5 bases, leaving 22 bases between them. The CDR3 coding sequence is TGTGCCAGCAGCCCCTCTCCCATTCCCACGCGGAACGAGCAGTACTTC. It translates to CASSPSPIPTRNEQYF.

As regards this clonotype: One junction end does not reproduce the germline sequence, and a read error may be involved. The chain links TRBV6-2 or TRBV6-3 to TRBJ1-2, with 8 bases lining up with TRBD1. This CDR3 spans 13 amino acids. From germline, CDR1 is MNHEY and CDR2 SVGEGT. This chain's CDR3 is CASSHSTGDGYTF. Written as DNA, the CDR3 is TGTGCCAGCAGTCACTCGACAGGGGATGGCTACACCTTC.

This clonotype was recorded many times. CDR3 region: CASSDTRGFSYGYTF. In DNA, the CDR3 is TGTGCCAGCAGCGATACCAGGGGGTTTAGCTATGGCTACACCTTC. The rearrangement links TRBV9 to TRBJ1-2; 7 bases align to TRBD1. After removal of 3 bases from V and 4 bases from J, the junction contained 9 bases not matched to a gene. Per the germline V gene, CDR1 is SGDLS and CDR2 is YYNGEE. The CDR3 is 15 amino acids.

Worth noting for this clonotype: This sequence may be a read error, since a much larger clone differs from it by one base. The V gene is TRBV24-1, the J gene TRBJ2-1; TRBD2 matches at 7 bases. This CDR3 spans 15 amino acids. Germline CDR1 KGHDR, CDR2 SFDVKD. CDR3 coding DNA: TGTGCCAGCAGTGACCGGTCTAGCGGATACAATGAGCAGTCCTTC. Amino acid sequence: CASSDRSSGYNEQSF.

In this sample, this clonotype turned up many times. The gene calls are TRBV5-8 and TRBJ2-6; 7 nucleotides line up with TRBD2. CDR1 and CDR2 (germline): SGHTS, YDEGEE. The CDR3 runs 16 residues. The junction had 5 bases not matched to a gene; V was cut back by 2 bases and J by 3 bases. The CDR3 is CASSLGGGGGANVLTF. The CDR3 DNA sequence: TGTGCCAGCAGCTTAGGCGGGGGAGGTGGGGCCAACGTCCTGACTTTC. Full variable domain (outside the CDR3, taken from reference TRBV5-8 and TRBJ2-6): EAGVTQSPTHLIKTRGQQATLRCSPISGHTSVYWYQQALGLGLQFLLWYDEGEERNRGNFPPRFSGRQFPNYSSELNVNALELEDSALYLCASSLGGGGGANVLTFGAGSRLTVL.

CDR3 loop: CASSQRRDLGNTIYF. CDR3 nucleotides: TGCGCCAGCAGCCAACGCAGGGATCTTGGAAACACCATATATTTT. The J gene is TRBJ1-3, the V gene TRBV4-3; TRBD1 might be the D (5 bases). Germline V CDR1 and CDR2: LGHNA, YSLEER. The CDR3 loop spans 15 amino acids. The ends were cut back, 2 bases at V and 3 bases at J, with 11 bases in the middle.

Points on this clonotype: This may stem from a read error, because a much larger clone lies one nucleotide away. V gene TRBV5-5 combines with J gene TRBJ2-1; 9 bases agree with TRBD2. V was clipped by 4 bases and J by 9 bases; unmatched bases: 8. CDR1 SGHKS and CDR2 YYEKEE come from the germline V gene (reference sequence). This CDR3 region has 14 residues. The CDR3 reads CASSLVAGVTEQFF. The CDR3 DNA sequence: TGTGCCAGCAGCCTTGTAGCGGGAGTTACTGAGCAGTTCTTC.

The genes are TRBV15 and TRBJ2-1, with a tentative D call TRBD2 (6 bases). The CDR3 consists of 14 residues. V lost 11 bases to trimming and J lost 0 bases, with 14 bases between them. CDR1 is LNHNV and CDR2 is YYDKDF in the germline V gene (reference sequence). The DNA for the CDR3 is TGTGCCCTAGCGTTGCGGAGCTCCTACAATGAGCAGTTCTTC. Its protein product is CALALRSSYNEQFF. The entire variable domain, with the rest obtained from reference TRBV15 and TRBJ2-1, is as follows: DAMVIQNPRYQVTQFGKPVTLSCSQTLNHNVMYWYQQKSSQAPKLLFHYYDKDFNNEADTPDNFQSRRPNTSFCFLDIRSPGLGDTAMYLCALALRSSYNEQFFGPGTRLTVL.

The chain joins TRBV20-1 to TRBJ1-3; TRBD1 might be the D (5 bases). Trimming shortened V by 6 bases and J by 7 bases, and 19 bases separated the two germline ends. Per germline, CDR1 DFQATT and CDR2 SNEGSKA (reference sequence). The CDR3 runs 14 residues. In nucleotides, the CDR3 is TGCAGTGCCCTAGGGGCCGGGGCGGTCAACACCATATATTTT. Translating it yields CSALGAGAVNTIYF.

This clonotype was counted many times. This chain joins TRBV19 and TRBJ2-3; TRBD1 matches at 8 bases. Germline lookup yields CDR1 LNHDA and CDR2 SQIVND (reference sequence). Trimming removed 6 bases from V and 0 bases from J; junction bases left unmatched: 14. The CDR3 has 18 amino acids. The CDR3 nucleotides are TGTGCCAGTAGGAGGGGAAAAAGGACAGGGACTAGCACAGATACGCAGTATTTT. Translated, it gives CASRRGKRTGTSTDTQYF.

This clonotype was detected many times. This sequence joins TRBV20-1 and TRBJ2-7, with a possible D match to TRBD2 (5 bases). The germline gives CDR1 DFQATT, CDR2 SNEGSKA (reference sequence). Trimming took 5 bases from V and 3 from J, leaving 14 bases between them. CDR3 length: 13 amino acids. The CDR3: CSAFRDLNYEQYF. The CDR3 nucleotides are TGCAGTGCTTTTCGGGATTTGAACTACGAGCAGTACTTC.

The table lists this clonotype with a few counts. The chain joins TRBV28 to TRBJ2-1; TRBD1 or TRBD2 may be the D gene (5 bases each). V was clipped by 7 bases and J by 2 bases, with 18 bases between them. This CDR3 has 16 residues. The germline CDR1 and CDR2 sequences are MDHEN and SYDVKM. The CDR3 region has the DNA TGTGCCAGCAACACTTTCCGGGACCGAACCTACAATGAGCAGTTCTTC. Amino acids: CASNTFRDRTYNEQFF. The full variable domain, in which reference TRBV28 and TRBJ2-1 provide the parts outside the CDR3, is DVKVTQSSRYLVKRTGEKVFLECVQDMDHENMFWYRQDPGLGLRLIYFSYDVKMKEKGDIPEGYSVSREKKERFSLILESASTNQTSMYLCASNTFRDRTYNEQFFGPGTRLTVL.

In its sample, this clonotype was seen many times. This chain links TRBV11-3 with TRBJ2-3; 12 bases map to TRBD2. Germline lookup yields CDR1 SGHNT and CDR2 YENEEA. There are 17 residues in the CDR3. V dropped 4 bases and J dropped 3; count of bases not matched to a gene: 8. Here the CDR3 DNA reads TGTGCCAGCAGCTCATATACCGGGACTAGCGGGACAGATACGCAGTATTTT. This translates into CASSSYTGTSGTDTQYF.

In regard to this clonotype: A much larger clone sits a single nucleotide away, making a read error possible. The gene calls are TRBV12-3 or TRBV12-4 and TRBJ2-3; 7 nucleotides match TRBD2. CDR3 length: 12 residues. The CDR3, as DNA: TGTACCAGCGGGACCCCACCCGGGGCGCAGTATTTT. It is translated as CTSGTPPGAQYF.